This TCR beta chain stems from a study of siplizumab effects on memory and regulatory T cells. Concerning this clone itself: Its antigen is currently unknown.

TCR templates, about 97,000 per sample, were assayed. The assay was immunoSEQ multiplex PCR, and TCRdb's table has in-frame clones only and misses some. The profile shows around 15,000 clones, around 41% of them singletons. The V gene's germline CDR1 is MNHNS and CDR2 SASEGT. The CDR3 has 14 residues. V lost 4 bases and J lost 2, with 12 bases in between. Kept together in coculture, the mixed lymphocyte reaction cells spent five to six days at 37°C. The rearrangement joins TRBV6-1 to TRBJ2-7; D is uncertain. The source is a human donor in good health; the cells came from an allogeneic mixed lymphocyte reaction. Some clones in this sample may be carry-over from other donors' samples. The specimen sequenced was CFSE-low (dividing) CD4+ T cells sorted from an allogeneic mixed lymphocyte reaction. The CDR3 DNA sequence: TGTGCCAGCAGTGGCGGTCCTATAACCTACGAGCAGTACTTC. Amino acid sequence: CASSGGPITYEQYF.